Given below is one TCR beta chain in context. This sample is drawn from a study of blood T cell repertoires in COVID-19. The wider study: Spain, Italy and the United States supplied samples that represented acute and convalescent COVID-19. T cells, B-cell-depleted T cells, or PBMCs supplied cDNA or gDNA.

In the source study's methods: By means of reference gene primer amplification, nucleated cell counts were estimated. Generated by immunoSEQ multiplex PCR, the TCRdb table keeps only in-frame clones and is missing some. V, J and clone size reflect that table, while D and trimming were determined from the DNA. The table has about 49,000 clones, 82% seen once. The CDR3 runs to 15 residues. Germline values: CDR1 LGHNA, CDR2 YNFKEQ. V gave up 1 base and J gave up 0 bases; unmatched junction bases: 3. The receptor was derived from a woman aged 55-70 years with acute or convalescent COVID-19. The rearrangement uses TRBV4-2 and TRBJ2-7, with 7 bases identical to TRBD1. The sample was peripheral blood. The CDR3 nucleotides read TGTGCCAGCAGCCAAGCACAGGGGATCTCCTACGAGCAGTACTTC. Residues: CASSQAQGISYEQYF.